One and the same sample provided the 14 T cell receptor beta chains below, sequenced in a study of blood T cell repertoires in COVID-19. Using immunoSEQ multiplex PCR, the repertoire was profiled, and TCRdb retains in-frame clones only, with some absent. The sample has about 94,000 clones, 60% to 85% seen once. Sequencing used peripheral blood. Receptors originate from a human donor in a cohort sampled during active COVID-19.

The chain has TRBV19 and TRBJ2-2; D perhaps matches TRBD1 (6 bases). The CDR3 runs to 14 residues. The V end was cut by 5 bases, the J end by 5 bases, with 12 bases between. CDR1 is LNHDA, CDR2 SQIVND, per germline (reference sequence). As DNA, the CDR3 is TGTGCCAGTAGTGTGAAGACAGGAACCGGGGAGCTGTTTTTT. This translates into CASSVKTGTGELFF. Full variable domain (rest looked up from reference TRBV19 and TRBJ2-2): DGGITQSPKYLFRKEGQNVTLSCEQNLNHDAMYWYRQDPGQGLRLIYYSQIVNDFQKGDIAEGYSVSREKKESFPLTVTSAQKNPTAFYLCASSVKTGTGELFFGEGSRLTVL.

This clone occurred many times. This chain connects TRBV19 to TRBJ1-5, with no clear D. CDR3 length: 15 amino acids. CDR1 LNHDA and CDR2 SQIVND come from the germline V gene (reference sequence). V lost 5 bases and J 4 bases, leaving 15 bases between the germline ends. The CDR3 bases are TGTGCCAGTAGTCCCGGGTCCCGAGGGAATCAGCCCCAGCATTTT. Translated: CASSPGSRGNQPQHF.

The chain employs TRBV6-6 and TRBJ2-7; 9 nucleotides match TRBD1. The V and J ends lost 6 bases and 2 bases, in that order; junction bases with no gene match: 5. CDR3 length: 14 amino acids. CDR1 MNHNY and CDR2 SVGAGI come from the germline V gene (reference sequence). The CDR3 DNA reads TGTGCCAGCAGGGGGACAGGGATCACCTACGAGCAGTACTTC. Amino acids: CASRGTGITYEQYF.

This chain joins TRBV6-6 and TRBJ2-7; TRBD2 agrees at 10 bases. The CDR3 has 15 amino acids. After removal of 6 bases from V and 3 bases from J, the junction contained 8 bases not matched to a gene. The germline CDR1 and CDR2 sequences are MNHNY and SVGAGI (reference sequence). CDR3 sequence (DNA): TGTGCCAGCAGACCCGGGACTAGCGTCTACTACGAGCAGTACTTC. This codes for CASRPGTSVYYEQYF.

The chain has TRBV15 and TRBJ1-5, with no clear D. V lost 0 bases and J lost 0, with 9 bases in between. CDR3 length: 16 amino acids. Germline values: CDR1 LNHNV, CDR2 YYDKDF (reference sequence). The CDR3 DNA follows: TGTGCCACCAGCAGAGAGTTGCAGATTAGCAATCAGCCCCAGCATTTT. Translating gives CATSRELQISNQPQHF.

This clone has a single count. This chain uses TRBV21-1 with TRBJ2-3; the D call TRBD1 from the table was never checked on the DNA. TRBV21-1 corresponds to a pseudogene. The CDR3 loop spans 15 amino acids. This chain's CDR3 is CASTKRPAQADTQYF. In DNA, the CDR3 is TGTGCCAGCACCAAGCGCCCAGCACAGGCAGATACGCAGTATTTT.

The rearrangement uses TRBV19 and TRBJ2-7, with D hard to call. From germline, CDR1 is LNHDA and CDR2 SQIVND (reference sequence). The ends were cut back, 5 bases at V and 0 bases at J, with 11 bases in the middle. The CDR3 is 14 residues long. The CDR3 spells CASSFAESSYEQYF. CDR3 nucleotide sequence: TGTGCCAGTAGTTTTGCGGAGTCCTCCTACGAGCAGTACTTC. Together with reference TRBV19 and TRBJ2-7, the CDR3 gives the full variable domain: DGGITQSPKYLFRKEGQNVTLSCEQNLNHDAMYWYRQDPGQGLRLIYYSQIVNDFQKGDIAEGYSVSREKKESFPLTVTSAQKNPTAFYLCASSFAESSYEQYFGPGTRLTVT.

The genes are TRBV5-1 and TRBJ2-2; TRBD2 matches 9 bases. Per germline, CDR1 SGHRS and CDR2 YFSETQ. J was trimmed by 0 bases and V by 0 bases; bases with no gene match: 9. The CDR3 is 19 residues long. The CDR3 coding sequence is TGCGCCAGCAGCTTGGGAGCTGGGCTAGCGGGGCCGAACACCGGGGAGCTGTTTTTT. This codes for CASSLGAGLAGPNTGELFF.

The rearrangement uses TRBV2 and TRBJ2-7; 9 bases match TRBD1. With V trimmed by 7 bases and J by 6 bases, 7 bases remained unmatched. Germline V gives CDR1 SNHLY, CDR2 FYNNEI. This CDR3 is 13 amino acids long. The CDR3 nucleotides are TGTGCCAGCAAGAGGACAGGGGATACCGAGCAGTACTTC. Encoded protein: CASKRTGDTEQYF.

The rearrangement links TRBV7-9 to TRBJ2-1, with D maybe TRBD2 (6 bases). The V gene lost 6 bases and the J gene lost 9 bases, with 15 bases spanning the gap. The CDR3 contains 13 residues. The germline CDR1 and CDR2 sequences are SEHNR and FQNEAQ (reference sequence). CDR3 coding DNA: TGTGCCAGCAGTTCCCAAGCCGGGGGTGAGCAGTTCTTC. Protein product: CASSSQAGGEQFF.

This clone has more than one count but fewer than ten. The V and J genes are TRBV24-1 and TRBJ2-3, with D perhaps matching TRBD2 (5 bases). V was cut by 7 bases and J by 6 bases, with 22 bases left in between. This CDR3 region has 16 residues. Per germline, CDR1 KGHDR and CDR2 SFDVKD. The chain's CDR3 is CATSPPADVSTDTQYF. Here the CDR3 DNA reads TGTGCCACCAGCCCCCCAGCGGATGTCTCCACGGATACGCAGTATTTT.

The V and J genes are TRBV19 and TRBJ2-7; weak D call: TRBD1 (6 bases). CDR1 is LNHDA and CDR2 is SQIVND in the germline V gene (reference sequence). The V end was cut by 3 bases, the J end by 3 bases, with 9 bases between. The CDR3 sequence is 13 residues long. In nucleotides, the CDR3 is TGTGCCAGTAGTATCGGGACACTCTACGAGCAGTACTTC. It specifies CASSIGTLYEQYF.

This clone was detected only a few times. The chain combines TRBV28 with TRBJ1-2, with unresolved D. Trimming took 3 bases from V and 4 from J, leaving 9 bases between them. The CDR3 is made up of 13 amino acids. Germline lookup yields CDR1 MDHEN and CDR2 SYDVKM. CDR3 loop: CASSFRRIYGYTF. CDR3 bases: TGTGCCAGCAGTTTTAGGCGGATCTATGGCTACACCTTC.

The CDR3 region is CASPNTGELFF. The CDR3 DNA follows: TGTGCCAGCCCTAACACCGGGGAGCTGTTTTTT. The chain employs TRBV5-8 and TRBJ2-2; D is ambiguous. CDR3 length: 11 amino acids. Trimming cost V 7 bases and J 2 bases, with 3 bases left between them. CDR1 is SGHTS and CDR2 is YDEGEE in the germline V gene.